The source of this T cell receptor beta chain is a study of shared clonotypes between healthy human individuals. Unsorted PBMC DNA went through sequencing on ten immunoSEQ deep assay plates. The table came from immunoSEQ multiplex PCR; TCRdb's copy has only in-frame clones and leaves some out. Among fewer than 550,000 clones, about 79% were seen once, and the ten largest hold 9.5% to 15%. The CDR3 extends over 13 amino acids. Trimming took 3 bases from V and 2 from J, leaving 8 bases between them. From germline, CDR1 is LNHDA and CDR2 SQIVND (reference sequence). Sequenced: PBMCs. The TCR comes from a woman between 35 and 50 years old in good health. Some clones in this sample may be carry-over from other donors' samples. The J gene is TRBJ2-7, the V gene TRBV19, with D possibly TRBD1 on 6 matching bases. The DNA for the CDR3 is TGTGCCAGTAGTATGACAGGTCCCTACGAGCAGTACTTC. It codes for CASSMTGPYEQYF. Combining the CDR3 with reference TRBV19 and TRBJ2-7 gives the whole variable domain DGGITQSPKYLFRKEGQNVTLSCEQNLNHDAMYWYRQDPGQGLRLIYYSQIVNDFQKGDIAEGYSVSREKKESFPLTVTSAQKNPTAFYLCASSMTGPYEQYFGPGTRLTVT.